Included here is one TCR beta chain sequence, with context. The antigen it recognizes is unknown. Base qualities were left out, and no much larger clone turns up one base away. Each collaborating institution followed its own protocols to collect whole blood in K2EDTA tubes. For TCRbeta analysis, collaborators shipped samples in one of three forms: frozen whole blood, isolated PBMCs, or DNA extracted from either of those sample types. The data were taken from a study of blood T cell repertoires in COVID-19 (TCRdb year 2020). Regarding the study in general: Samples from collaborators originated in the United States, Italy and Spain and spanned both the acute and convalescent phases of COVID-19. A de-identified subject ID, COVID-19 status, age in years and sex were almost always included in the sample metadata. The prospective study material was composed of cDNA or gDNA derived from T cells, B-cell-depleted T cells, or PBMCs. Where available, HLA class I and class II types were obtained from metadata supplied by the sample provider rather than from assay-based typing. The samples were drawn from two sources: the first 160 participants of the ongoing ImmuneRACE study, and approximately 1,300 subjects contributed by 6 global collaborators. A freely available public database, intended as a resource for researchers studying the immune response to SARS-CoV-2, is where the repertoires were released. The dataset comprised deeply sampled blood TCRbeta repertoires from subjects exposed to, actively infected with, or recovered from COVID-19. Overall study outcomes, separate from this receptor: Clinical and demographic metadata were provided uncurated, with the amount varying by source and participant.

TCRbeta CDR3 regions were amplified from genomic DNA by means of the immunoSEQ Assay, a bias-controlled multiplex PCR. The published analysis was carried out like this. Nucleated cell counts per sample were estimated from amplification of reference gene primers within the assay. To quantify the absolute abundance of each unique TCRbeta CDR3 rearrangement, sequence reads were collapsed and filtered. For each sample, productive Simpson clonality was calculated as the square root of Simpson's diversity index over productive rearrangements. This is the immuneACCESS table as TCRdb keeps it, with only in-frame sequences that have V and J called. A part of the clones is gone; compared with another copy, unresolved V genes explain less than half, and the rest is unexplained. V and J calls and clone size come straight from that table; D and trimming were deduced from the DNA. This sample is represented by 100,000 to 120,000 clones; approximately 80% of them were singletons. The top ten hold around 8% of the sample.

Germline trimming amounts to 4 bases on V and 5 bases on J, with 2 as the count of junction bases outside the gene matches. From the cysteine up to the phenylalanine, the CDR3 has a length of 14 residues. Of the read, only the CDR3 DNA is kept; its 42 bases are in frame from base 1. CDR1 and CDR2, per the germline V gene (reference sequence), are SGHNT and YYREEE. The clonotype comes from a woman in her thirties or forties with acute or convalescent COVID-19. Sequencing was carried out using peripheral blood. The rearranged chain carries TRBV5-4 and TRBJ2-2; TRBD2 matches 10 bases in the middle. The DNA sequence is TGTGCCAGCAGCAGCGGGGGGGCGACCGGGGAGCTGTTTTTT. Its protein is CASSSGGATGELFF.